This T cell receptor beta chain appears in the sequencing data of a study of blood T cell repertoires in COVID-19 (dated by TCRdb to about 2020). For the wider study: Samples from collaborators originated in the United States, Italy and Spain and spanned both the acute and convalescent phases of COVID-19. The prospective study material was composed of cDNA or gDNA derived from T cells, B-cell-depleted T cells, or PBMCs. Subjects who had been exposed to COVID-19, were actively infected with it, or had recovered from it provided the deeply sampled blood TCRbeta repertoires that made up the dataset. The repertoires were released in a freely available public database meant as a resource for research on the immune response to SARS-CoV-2. The samples were drawn from the first 160 participants of the ongoing ImmuneRACE study and from 1,254 subjects provided by 6 global collaborators. A de-identified subject ID, COVID-19 status, age in years and sex were almost always included in the sample metadata. Where available, HLA class I and class II types were obtained from metadata supplied by the sample provider rather than from assay-based typing. What the research found in general, with its limitations: The amount of clinical and demographic metadata varied by source and participant and was provided uncurated.

One collaborating source in Seattle enrolled patients while the patients were actively infected and followed the patients over time throughout the course of disease. Whole blood was collected in K2EDTA tubes by collaborating institutions according to the institutions' own protocols. For TCRbeta analysis, collaborators shipped samples as frozen whole blood, isolated PBMCs, or DNA extracted from either of those sample types. TCRbeta CDR3 regions were amplified from genomic DNA by means of the immunoSEQ Assay, a bias-controlled multiplex PCR. Regarding the original processing steps: Within the assay, amplification of reference gene primers was used to estimate how many nucleated cells each sample contained. To quantify the absolute abundance of each unique TCRbeta CDR3 rearrangement, sequence reads were collapsed and filtered. For each sample, productive Simpson clonality was calculated as the square root of Simpson's diversity index over productive rearrangements. TCRdb's version of the immuneACCESS table is confined to in-frame rearrangements and falls short of the full clone set. An unresolved V gene accounts for under half of the shortfall where checked; the remainder is of unknown origin. That table gives V, J and clone size, and the DNA gave D and trimming. Present in this sample are almost 250,000 clones, about 83% of which were seen just once. 5.5% to 6% of the sample goes to the ten largest clones.

The CDR1 and CDR2 encoded by the germline V gene (reference sequence) are MNHEY and SMNVEV. After removal of 5 bases from V and 6 bases from J, the junction retains 6 bases not matched to a gene. The CDR3 has 13 amino acids, counting the end cysteine and phenylalanine. Here the CDR3 DNA is all that survives: 39 bases in frame from base 1. This clone has just a few counts. Its antigen has not been determined. Base quality data are lacking; no much larger clone is found one base away. The material sequenced was peripheral blood. The rearrangement combines TRBV27 with TRBJ1-1; 7 middle bases align to TRBD1. The receptor comes from a woman older than 75 with COVID-19, enrolled during active disease. The nucleotides read TGTGCCAGCAGTGGACAGGACAACGCTGAAGCTTTCTTT. Its amino acids are CASSGQDNAEAFF.